This TCR beta chain was captured by sequencing in a study of early T cells in non-severe SARS-CoV-2 infection. Study details: Chains from this unsorted whole-blood bulk RNA could not be paired.

Individual cDNA molecules each received unique molecular identifiers attached to them. TCRdb called the 5' RACE reads again in MiXCR, with one record for every CDR3 protein. This sample yields around 60,000 distinct CDR3 sequences, of which about 11% are seen a single time; roughly 3% belongs to the top ten. A word on this clonotype: Its target is not known.

The CDR3 is 16 amino acids. From germline, CDR1 is SGHTA and CDR2 FQGNSA. V gave up 4 bases and J gave up 5 bases, with 18 bases separating them. General observations from the study: CD4 and private specificities were missed by VDJdb matching, which favored anti-spike CD8 responses.

The chain combines TRBV7-2 with TRBJ2-1; D remains ambiguous. This clonotype originated in an adult who was a healthcare worker with PCR-confirmed SARS-CoV-2 infection or an uninfected control (not recorded which). The sample consisted of whole blood, taken at baseline. CDR3 DNA sequence: TGTGCCAGCAGCTCGTGGGCCGGTAGTGTTAACAATGAGCAGTTCTTC. It codes for CASSSWAGSVNNEQFF.